A selection of T cell receptor beta chains follows, all from one sample in a study of T cell responses to AZD1222 COVID-19 vaccine. The method was immunoSEQ multiplex PCR; TCRdb's version includes in-frame clones alone and lacks a portion of them. The data contain about 67,000 clones, roughly four fifths of them singletons. This sample comprised peripheral blood, obtained 28 days after the second AZD1222 dose. The receptors originated from an adult who received the AZD1222 COVID-19 vaccine. The CDR3 runs from the conserved cysteine through the conserved F or W. D genes are given only for firm matches. Where a row states a size, it is once, few, many or the class of an expanded clone; other rows omit it.

CASSPFGGTNYGYTF TGTGCCAGCAGCCCCTTTGGAGGGACTAACTATGGCTACACCTTC - TRBJ1-2 - TRBV4-2
CASSPGVGAWNEQFF TGTGCCAGCAGCCCGGGAGTCGGGGCATGGAATGAGCAGTTCTTC - TRBJ2-1 - TRBV7-9
CASRLSGLGVYGYTF TGTGCCAGCAGGCTATCGGGGTTGGGCGTCTATGGCTACACCTTC - TRBJ1-2 - TRBV28
CASSLVGGSGANVLTF TGTGCCAGCAGCTTGGTGGGGGGCTCTGGGGCCAACGTCCTGACTTTC - TRBJ2-6 - TRBV7-2
CASSPRDGNYEQYF TGCGCCAGCAGCCCCCGGGACGGCAACTACGAGCAGTACTTC - TRBJ2-7 once TRBV5-1
CASSLRGSGNTIYF TGTGCCAGCAGTTTAAGGGGGTCAGGAAACACCATATATTTT - TRBJ1-3 - TRBV28
CASSEQRSYNSPLHF TGTGCCAGCAGTGAGCAGAGGTCCTATAATTCACCCCTCCACTTT - TRBJ1-6 once TRBV6-4
CASSLFSRPREMFF TGTGCCAGCAGCTTATTTTCGAGACCCCGGGAGATGTTTTTT - TRBJ1-4 - TRBV13
CASSLGGNTDTQYF TGTGCCAGCAGCTTAGGGGGGAACACAGATACGCAGTATTTT - TRBJ2-3 - TRBV11-3
CASSDDHPGTGELFF TGTGCCAGCAGTGACGACCACCCGGGCACCGGGGAGCTGTTTTTT - TRBJ2-2 few TRBV6-4
CASSEGIYNEQFF TGCGCCAGCAGTGAGGGTATCTACAATGAGCAGTTCTTC - TRBJ2-1 - TRBV10-2
CASSPTSGGHTDTQYF TGTGCCAGCAGCCCGACTAGCGGGGGGCACACAGATACGCAGTATTTT TRBD2 TRBJ2-3 few TRBV7-2
CAWSEGGHYGYTF TGTGCCTGGAGTGAGGGGGGGCACTATGGCTACACCTTC - TRBJ1-2 - TRBV30
CASSYQGRTEAFF TGTGCCAGCAGTTACCAGGGTCGGACTGAAGCTTTCTTT - TRBJ1-1 - TRBV6-5
CASRPSASTDTQYF TGTGCCAGCAGACCTAGCGCTAGCACAGATACGCAGTATTTT - TRBJ2-3 - TRBV6-6
CASSLRGAETQYF TGTGCCAGCAGCCTGAGGGGCGCGGAGACCCAGTACTTC - TRBJ2-5 - TRBV5-4
CAISEGNTEAFF TGTGCCATCAGTGAGGGGAACACTGAAGCTTTCTTT - TRBJ1-1 - TRBV10-3
CASSNGLAGGETQYF TGCGCCAGCAGTAATGGACTAGCGGGGGGAGAGACCCAGTACTTC TRBD2 TRBJ2-5 once TRBV5-1
CASSSSNNQPQHF TGTGCCAGCAGTTCCTCGAATAATCAGCCCCAGCATTTT - TRBJ1-5 - TRBV6-5
CASSQARRFTEAFF TGTGCCAGCAGCCAAGCTAGGCGGTTCACTGAAGCTTTCTTT - TRBJ1-1 - TRBV3-1/TRBV3-2
CAISLSTSGGPTGELFF TGTGCCATCAGTCTATCCACCAGCGGGGGCCCCACCGGGGAGCTGTTTTTT TRBD2 TRBJ2-2 - TRBV10-3
CASSEWGQPNQPQHF TGTGCCAGCAGTGAGTGGGGACAGCCTAATCAGCCCCAGCATTTT TRBD1 TRBJ1-5 - TRBV6-1
CASSSGWRGHKQPQHF TGTGCCAGCAGCTCTGGGTGGAGGGGGCACAAACAGCCCCAGCATTTT TRBD1 TRBJ1-5 - TRBV7-8
CASSPFGTPGTILFF TGTGCCAGCAGCCCATTCGGGACTCCGGGGACCATACTGTTTTTT - TRBJ1-4 - TRBV5-5
CASSPGLSAKNIQYF TGTGCCAGCTCACCGGGACTCTCAGCCAAAAACATTCAGTACTTC - TRBJ2-4 - TRBV18
CARSSGTSGGDEQFF TGTGCCAGAAGCTCCGGGACTAGCGGGGGTGATGAGCAGTTCTTC TRBD2 TRBJ2-1 - TRBV5-3
CASSLTLGNTEAFF TGTGCCAGCAGCCTCACCCTGGGGAACACTGAAGCTTTCTTT - TRBJ1-1 - TRBV7-2
CASSQDFNGVSSGNTIYF TGCGCCAGCAGCCAAGACTTTAATGGGGTTAGCTCTGGAAACACCATATATTTT - TRBJ1-3 - TRBV4-3
CASSGEGETQYF TGTGCCAGCAGTGGGGAGGGGGAGACCCAGTACTTC TRBD2 TRBJ2-5 - TRBV2
CATSDGQGRGYTF TGTGCCACCAGTGATGGACAGGGACGAGGCTACACCTTC TRBD1 TRBJ1-2 - TRBV24-1
CASSQTGTNREKLFF TGTGCCAGCAGCCAGACCGGGACAAATCGTGAAAAACTGTTTTTT - TRBJ1-4 - TRBV3-1/TRBV3-2
CASSRGARGRTDTQYF TGTGCCAGCAGTCGAGGGGCTCGAGGGAGGACAGATACGCAGTATTTT - TRBJ2-3 - TRBV6-6
CASSRGEGMNTEAFF TGTGCCAGCAGCCGAGGGGAGGGGATGAACACTGAAGCTTTCTTT - TRBJ1-1 few TRBV9
CADGRDTEAFF TGCGCCGACGGGAGGGATACTGAAGCTTTCTTT - TRBJ1-1 - TRBV20-1
CAWSGGTGRTGELFF TGTGCCTGGAGTGGGGGCACAGGGCGCACCGGGGAGCTGTTTTTT - TRBJ2-2 - TRBV30
CASTGGNQPQHF TGTGCCAGCACGGGGGGCAATCAGCCCCAGCATTTT - TRBJ1-5 - TRBV2
CASSPRGGEGQPQHF TGTGCCAGCAGCCCCCGTGGGGGCGAAGGTCAGCCCCAGCATTTT - TRBJ1-5 - TRBV21-1
CASSARVGGYTF TGTGCCAGCAGCGCCAGGGTGGGTGGCTACACCTTC - TRBJ1-2 once TRBV7-8